This TCR beta chain was sequenced for a study of memory CD4+ T cells and cytomegalovirus serostatus. Data came from immunoSEQ multiplex PCR; TCRdb stores just in-frame clones and leaves some out. In the table there are fewer than 50,000 clones, roughly 85% of which are singletons. The sort gate was single viable CD3+CD4+CD8-CD45RO+ cells for memory CD4+ T cells. The V end was cut by 10 bases, the J end by 3 bases, with 9 bases between. This CDR3 has 12 residues. CDR1 is MDHEN, CDR2 SYDVKM, per germline. This receptor was identified in an adult in good health and CMV-seropositive. Specimen: memory CD4+ T cells from blood. This chain connects TRBV28 to TRBJ1-4; D is unresolved. This CDR3 reads CATSDPNEKLFF. The CDR3 DNA reads TGTGCCACCTCAGATCCTAATGAAAAACTGTTTTTT.